Below, 10 T cell receptor beta chains from the same sample are listed, as sequenced in a study of blood T cell repertoires in COVID-19. TCRdb's copy holds only in-frame clones and misses some; the assay was immunoSEQ multiplex PCR. The sample has just under 60,000 clones; around 73% are singletons. The material sequenced was peripheral blood. Source of these receptors: a man older than 75 with acute or convalescent COVID-19.

The chain couples TRBV11-3 to TRBJ1-1; TRBD1 might be the D (5 bases). CDR3 length: 13 residues. Germline V gives CDR1 SGHNT, CDR2 YENEEA. V was clipped by 4 bases and J by 4 bases, with 10 bases between them. The CDR3 DNA sequence: TGTGCCAGCAGCTCCAGGGAAGGCACTGAAGCTTTCTTT. Translating it yields CASSSREGTEAFF.

The rearrangement joins TRBV15 to TRBJ2-1; D is uncertain. The CDR3 covers 15 residues. The ends were cut back, 6 bases at V and 0 bases at J, with 12 bases in the middle. Looked up from germline, CDR1 is LNHNV and CDR2 is YYDKDF (reference sequence). CDR3 sequence (DNA): TGTGCCACCAGGGAGTTGGGTGACTCCTACAATGAGCAGTTCTTC. Translated: CATRELGDSYNEQFF. Filled out from reference TRBV15 and TRBJ2-1, the complete variable domain reads DAMVIQNPRYQVTQFGKPVTLSCSQTLNHNVMYWYQQKSSQAPKLLFHYYDKDFNNEADTPDNFQSRRPNTSFCFLDIRSPGLGDTAMYLCATRELGDSYNEQFFGPGTRLTVL.

This rearrangement joins TRBV11-3 to TRBJ2-1; 8 bases are shared with TRBD1. Germline values: CDR1 SGHNT, CDR2 YENEEA. V trimming: 0 bases; J trimming: 7 bases; junction bases outside the gene matches: 11. The CDR3 is 17 residues long. In nucleotides, the CDR3 is TGTGCCAGCAGCTTAGATGAAGAGACAGGGGTCCTAAATGAGCAGTTCTTC. It encodes CASSLDEETGVLNEQFF. Filled out from reference TRBV11-3 and TRBJ2-1, the complete variable domain reads EAGVVQSPRYKIIEKKQPVAFWCNPISGHNTLYWYLQNLGQGPELLIRYENEEAVDDSQLPKDRFSAERLKGVDSTLKIQPAELGDSAVYLCASSLDEETGVLNEQFFGPGTRLTVL.

CDR3 region: CAISERGGPNEKLFF. As DNA, the CDR3 is TGTGCCATCAGTGAGAGAGGGGGCCCTAATGAAAAACTGTTTTTT. The J gene is TRBJ1-4, the V gene TRBV10-3; TRBD1 aligns across 7 bases. Germline CDR1 and CDR2: ENHRY and SYGVKD. With V trimmed by 2 bases and J by 3 bases, 3 bases remained unmatched. There are 15 residues in the CDR3.

This sequence joins TRBV5-5 and TRBJ2-5; 10 bases align to TRBD2. This CDR3 is 17 amino acids long. The trim removed 0 bases at V and 5 bases at J, leaving 10 bases unmatched. Germline V gives CDR1 SGHKS, CDR2 YYEKEE (reference sequence). The CDR3 spells CASSLERASGSGETQYF. Written as DNA, the CDR3 is TGTGCCAGCAGCTTGGAGCGGGCTAGCGGGAGCGGGGAGACCCAGTACTTC.

This chain uses TRBV5-5 with TRBJ2-1; maybe TRBD1 (5 bases). Trimming stripped 1 base from V and 10 bases from J, with 9 bases between. CDR1 is SGHKS, CDR2 YYEKEE, per germline (reference sequence). The CDR3 has 12 residues. CDR3 bases: TGTGCCAGCAGCTTGAGGGGTTGGGAGCAGTTCTTC. As protein: CASSLRGWEQFF.

The rearrangement uses TRBV28 and TRBJ2-7; 9 positions match TRBD1. The CDR3 is 15 amino acids. V dropped 6 bases and J dropped 3; count of bases not matched to a gene: 9. CDR1 and CDR2 (germline): MDHEN, SYDVKM. The CDR3: CASRPTGQGLYEQYF. DNA of the CDR3: TGTGCCAGCAGGCCTACGGGACAGGGACTCTACGAGCAGTACTTC.

The CDR3 protein is CASSIDVRDTYEQYF. CDR3 DNA sequence: TGTGCCAGTAGTATAGATGTTCGCGATACCTACGAGCAGTACTTC. The chain uses TRBV19 and TRBJ2-7; D unresolved. Trimming pared 0 bases from V and 2 bases from J, leaving 11 bases between. The CDR3 extends over 15 amino acids. Germline V gene sequence: CDR1 LNHDA, CDR2 SQIVND (reference sequence).

The chain combines TRBV2 with TRBJ2-3, with 9 bases that match TRBD1. CDR1 and CDR2 (germline): SNHLY, FYNNEI. CDR3 length: 13 residues. The trim removed 7 bases at V and 4 bases at J, leaving 3 bases unmatched. The CDR3 DNA sequence: TGTGCCAGCACTAGGGACAGGGCAGATACGCAGTATTTT. Translating gives CASTRDRADTQYF.

The chain employs TRBV7-9 and TRBJ2-7; the D gene is possibly TRBD1 (6 bases). Germline-derived CDR1 and CDR2 are SEHNR and FQNEAQ (reference sequence). There are 13 residues in the CDR3. The V gene lost 5 bases and the J gene lost 7 bases, with 15 bases spanning the gap. The CDR3 loop reads CASSPQGIGEQYF. In DNA form, the CDR3 reads TGTGCCAGCAGCCCGCAGGGGATTGGGGAGCAGTACTTC.